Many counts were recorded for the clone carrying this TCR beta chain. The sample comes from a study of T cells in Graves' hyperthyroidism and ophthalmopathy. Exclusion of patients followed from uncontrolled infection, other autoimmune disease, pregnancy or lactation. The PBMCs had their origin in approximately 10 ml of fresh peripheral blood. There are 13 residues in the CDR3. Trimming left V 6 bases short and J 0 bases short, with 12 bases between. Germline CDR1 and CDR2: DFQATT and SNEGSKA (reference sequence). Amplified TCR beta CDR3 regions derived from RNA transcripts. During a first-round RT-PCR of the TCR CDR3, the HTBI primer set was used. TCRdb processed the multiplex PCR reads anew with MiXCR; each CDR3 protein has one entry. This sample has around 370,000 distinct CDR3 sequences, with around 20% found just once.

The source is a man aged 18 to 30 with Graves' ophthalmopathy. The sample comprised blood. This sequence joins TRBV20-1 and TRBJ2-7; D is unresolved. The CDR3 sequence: CSAESYFSYEQYF. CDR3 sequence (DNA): TGCAGTGCGGAGAGCTATTTCTCCTACGAGCAGTACTTC.